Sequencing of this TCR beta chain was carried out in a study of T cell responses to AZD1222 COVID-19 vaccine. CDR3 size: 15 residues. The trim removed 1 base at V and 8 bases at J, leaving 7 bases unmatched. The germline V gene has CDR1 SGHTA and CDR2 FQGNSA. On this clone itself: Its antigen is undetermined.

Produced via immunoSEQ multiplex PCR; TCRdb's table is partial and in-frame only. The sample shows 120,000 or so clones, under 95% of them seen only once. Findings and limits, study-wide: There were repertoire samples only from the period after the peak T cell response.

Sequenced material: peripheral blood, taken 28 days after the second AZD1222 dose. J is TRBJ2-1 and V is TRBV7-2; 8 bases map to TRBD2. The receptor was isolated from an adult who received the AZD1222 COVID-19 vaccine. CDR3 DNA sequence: TGTGCCAGCAGCTTAGTGGCTAGCGGGTCACATGAGCAGTTCTTC. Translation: CASSLVASGSHEQFF.